A single TCR beta chain is shown here with its context. The sample originates from a study of human T cells and chemical hapten exposure. Turning to the study itself: Readings were taken at 6 days from patch tests that had applied 0.01% DPC to the upper back.

This CDR3 comprises 14 residues. Trimming stripped 5 bases from V and 2 bases from J, with 12 bases between. Time point in this sample: pre-sensitization, week 0. Regarding treatment: therapeutic diphenylcyclopropenone sensitization with weekly scalp DPC. Library construction involved attaching unique molecular identifiers to individual cDNA molecules, which allowed quantitative, reproducible TCR counting. TCRdb fed the RACE reads into MiXCR, producing one record per CDR3 protein. The repertoire has roughly 380,000 distinct CDR3 sequences, 4.5% to 5.5% of them found once; the top ten carry 2.5% to 3%.

The source was whole blood, collected in connection with sensitization to the hapten diphenylcyclopropenone (DPC). The V and J genes are TRBV12-3 or TRBV12-4 and TRBJ1-1; D remains unclear. The TCR comes from a woman between 45 and 60 years old with alopecia areata. Some clones in this sample may be carry-over from other donors' samples. In DNA, the CDR3 is TGTGCCAGCAGTCCTATCAGCCCTAACACTGAAGCTTTCTTT. Amino acids: CASSPISPNTEAFF.